This T cell receptor beta chain was retrieved from a study of T-cell memory formation after mild COVID-19. Overall study context: TCR clusters largely stayed donor specific.

A 5'RACE reaction primed in the constant segment made cDNA libraries of TCR alpha and TCR beta, and these carried sample barcodes and UMIs. TCRdb itself ran the 5' RACE reads through MiXCR, one entry per CDR3 protein. Of roughly 86,000 distinct CDR3 sequences listed, 10% to 15% are singletons. Germline CDR1 and CDR2: MGHRA and YSYEKL. Trimming took 4 bases from V and 1 from J, leaving 11 bases between them. The CDR3 extends over 14 amino acids. Sequencing was performed on PBMCs or a T cell subset sorted from them (not recorded which). The source of this sequence is an adult woman who had mild COVID-19 (a few samples of this study predate the infection). Cell type and time point are not known. This sequence joins TRBV4-1 and TRBJ2-7; D might be TRBD2 (5 bases). In nucleotides, the CDR3 is TGCGCCAGCAGCCCCTCGGGCGGGTCCTACGAGCAGTACTTC. This codes for CASSPSGGSYEQYF.